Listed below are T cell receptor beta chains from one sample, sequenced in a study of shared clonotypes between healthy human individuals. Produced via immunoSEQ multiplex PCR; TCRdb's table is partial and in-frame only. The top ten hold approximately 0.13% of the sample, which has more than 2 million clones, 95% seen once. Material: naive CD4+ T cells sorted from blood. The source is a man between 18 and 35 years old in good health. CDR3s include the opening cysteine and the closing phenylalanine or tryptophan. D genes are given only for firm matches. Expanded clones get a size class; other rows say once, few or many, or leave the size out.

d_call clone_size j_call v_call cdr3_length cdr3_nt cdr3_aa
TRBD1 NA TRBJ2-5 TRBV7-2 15 TGTGCCAGCAGCTTACGAGGGACAGGGGACGCGACCCAGTACTTC CASSLRGTGDATQYF
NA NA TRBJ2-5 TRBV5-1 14 TGCGCCAGCAGCTTGGGTGGGAATAAGGAGACCCAGTACTTC CASSLGGNKETQYF
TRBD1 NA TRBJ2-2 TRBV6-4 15 TGTGCCAGCAGTGACCAGGGGGCGAACACCGGGGAGCTGTTTTTT CASSDQGANTGELFF
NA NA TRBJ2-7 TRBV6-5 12 TGTGCCAGCAGCCTAGACCGTGCTCAGCAGTACTTC CASSLDRAQQYF
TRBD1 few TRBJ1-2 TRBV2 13 TGTGCCAGCAGGACAGGGGCAGACTATGGCTACACCTTC CASRTGADYGYTF
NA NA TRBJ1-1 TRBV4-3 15 TGCGCCAGCAGCCAAGCCGGCGGGGTGAACACTGAAGCTTTCTTT CASSQAGGVNTEAFF
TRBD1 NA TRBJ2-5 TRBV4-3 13 TGCGCCAGCAGCCTGGACAGGCTAGAGACCCAGTACTTC CASSLDRLETQYF
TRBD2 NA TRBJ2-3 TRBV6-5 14 TGTGCCAGCAGGCCTGCACTAGCGGCAGATACGCAGTATTTT CASRPALAADTQYF
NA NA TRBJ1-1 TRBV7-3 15 TGTGCCAGCAGCTTAACGCCAGGGAAGGACACTGAAGCTTTCTTT CASSLTPGKDTEAFF
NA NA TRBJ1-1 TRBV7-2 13 TGTGCCAGCAGCTTAATGAAAGGCGTCGACGCTTTCTTT CASSLMKGVDAFF
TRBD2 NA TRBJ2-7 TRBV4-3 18 TGCGCCAGCAGCCGAACCCCGGGGACTAGCGGGAGCTCCTACGAGCAGTACTTC CASSRTPGTSGSSYEQYF
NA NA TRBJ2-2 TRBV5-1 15 TGCGCCTCAGCTCAGGGGGGAACGAACGCCGGGGAGCTGTTTTTT CASAQGGTNAGELFF
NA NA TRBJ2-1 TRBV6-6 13 TGTGCCAGCAGTTACTCGAATGGTCTAGAGCAGTTCTTC CASSYSNGLEQFF
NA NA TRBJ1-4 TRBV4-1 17 TGCGCCAGCAGCCACCTACTCAGGGGTAGGGATAATGAAAAACTGTTTTTT CASSHLLRGRDNEKLFF